Following are 18 T cell receptor beta chains from one sample sequenced in a study of T cell responses to AZD1222 COVID-19 vaccine. Generated by immunoSEQ multiplex PCR, the TCRdb table keeps only in-frame clones and is missing some. The sample has under 150,000 clones; 92% are singletons. Sequenced material: peripheral blood, taken on day 0 of AZD1222 vaccination. The receptors were gathered from an adult in good health.

J is TRBJ1-4 and V is TRBV2; D might be TRBD1 (5 bases). V was cut by 3 bases and J by 8 bases, with 10 bases left in between. Per germline, CDR1 SNHLY and CDR2 FYNNEI. The CDR3 has 13 amino acids. Here the CDR3 reads CASSEGHEEKLFF. The CDR3 DNA follows: TGTGCCAGCAGTGAGGGGCATGAGGAAAAACTGTTTTTT.

This clone was found once. The junction differs from germline at one of its ends, possibly a read error. The J gene is TRBJ1-2, the V gene TRBV6-4; a weak D match, TRBD1 (6 bases). Germline V gene sequence: CDR1 MRHNA, CDR2 SNTAGT. The CDR3 length is 10 residues. CDR3 protein: CASSDRDRQF. The CDR3 region has the DNA TGTGCCAGCAGTGACCGCGACAGGCAGTTC.

The gene calls are TRBV5-1 and TRBJ1-5; tentatively, D is TRBD1 (5 bases). V lost 0 bases, J lost 6 bases, and 7 bases lay in between. Germline V gene lookup returns CDR1 SGHRS and CDR2 YFSETQ. The CDR3 runs 13 residues. CDR3 in amino acids: CASSLEGLQPQHF. CDR3 nucleotide sequence: TGCGCCAGCAGCTTGGAGGGGCTTCAGCCCCAGCATTTT.

The table lists this clone with a count of one. This chain uses TRBV19 with TRBJ2-2, with D uncertain. The CDR3 spans 14 residues. Germline CDR1 LNHDA, CDR2 SQIVND (reference sequence). Trimming shortened V by 10 bases and J by 0 bases, and 12 bases separated the two germline ends. The CDR3 coding sequence is TGTGCCACCAGTGGTGGGGCGAACACCGGGGAGCTGTTTTTT. The encoded protein is CATSGGANTGELFF.

This chain joins TRBV5-1 and TRBJ1-3, with D unresolved. CDR1 SGHRS and CDR2 YFSETQ come from the germline V gene. CDR3 size: 14 residues. V was shortened by 4 bases and J by 0 bases, with 8 bases between the two germline ends. The CDR3 spells CASSMDPSGNTIYF. The CDR3 DNA is TGCGCCAGCAGCATGGACCCCTCTGGAAACACCATATATTTT.

The chain combines TRBV5-1 with TRBJ2-1; D perhaps matches TRBD1 (5 bases). The length of the CDR3 is 12 residues. Germline CDR1 is SGHRS and CDR2 is YFSETQ. V lost 0 bases and J 15 bases, leaving 13 bases between the germline ends. CDR3 bases: TGCGCCAGCAGCTTGGCAGGGCCAACGGGGTTCTTC. It encodes CASSLAGPTGFF.

This chain uses TRBV27 with TRBJ2-6; D is ambiguous. Trimming took 3 bases from V and 0 from J, leaving 6 bases between them. Germline CDR1 and CDR2: MNHEY and SMNVEV (reference sequence). This CDR3 has 15 amino acids. The CDR3 reads CASSFVYSGANVLTF. Written as DNA, the CDR3 is TGTGCCAGCAGTTTCGTGTACTCTGGGGCCAACGTCCTGACTTTC.

The chain couples TRBV7-3 to TRBJ1-1; 8 bases line up with TRBD1. Trimming cost V 0 bases and J 1 base; bases outside gene matches: 10. Germline V gene data show CDR1 as SGHTA and CDR2 as FQGTGA. This CDR3 spans 18 amino acids. The CDR3 coding sequence is TGTGCCAGCAGCTTAACGGGTTACTTGGACAGGGCGAACACTGAAGCTTTCTTT. It translates to CASSLTGYLDRANTEAFF.

V is TRBV7-9 and J is TRBJ2-5; D might be TRBD1 (6 bases). CDR1 is SEHNR and CDR2 is FQNEAQ in the germline V gene (reference sequence). This CDR3 has 14 residues. With 5 bases removed from V and 1 base from J, the gap between germline ends came to 11 bases. CDR3 amino acids: CASSQTGAQETQYF. CDR3 bases: TGTGCCAGCAGCCAGACAGGAGCCCAAGAGACCCAGTACTTC. Full variable domain (outside the CDR3, taken from reference TRBV7-9 and TRBJ2-5): DTGVSQNPRHKITKRGQNVTFRCDPISEHNRLYWYRQTLGQGPEFLTYFQNEAQLEKSRLLSDRFSAERPKGSFSTLEIQRTEQGDSAMYLCASSQTGAQETQYFGPGTRLLVL.

This clone is a singleton in its sample. This chain links TRBV19 with TRBJ1-2; no clear D gene. This CDR3 contains 14 residues. Trimming took 7 bases from V and 8 from J, leaving 20 bases between them. Germline V CDR1 and CDR2: LNHDA, SQIVND (reference sequence). The CDR3 loop reads CASTPTTASRGYTF. CDR3 DNA: TGTGCCAGTACCCCCACAACGGCCTCGAGAGGCTACACCTTC.

The chain employs TRBV6-6 and TRBJ1-2; the D gene is possibly TRBD1 (5 bases). Trimming cost V 2 bases and J 6 bases, with 13 bases left between them. Germline CDR1 MNHNY, CDR2 SVGAGI (reference sequence). CDR3 size: 14 residues. The CDR3 region is CASSYGAGNNGYTF. DNA for the CDR3: TGTGCCAGCAGTTACGGTGCAGGGAATAATGGCTACACCTTC.

V gene TRBV18 combines with J gene TRBJ2-2, with D hard to call. Germline loops: CDR1 KGHSH, CDR2 LQKENI. With 2 bases removed from V and 5 bases from J, the gap between germline ends came to 12 bases. There are 15 residues in the CDR3. CDR3 bases: TGTGCCAGCTCACCAAGAGACGACACAACCGGGGAGCTGTTTTTT. This gives the protein CASSPRDDTTGELFF.

V is TRBV6-6 and J is TRBJ1-2, with 7 positions matching TRBD1. This CDR3 is built from 13 residues. J lost 8 bases, V lost 7 bases, and 10 bases had no gene match. Germline CDR1 MNHNY, CDR2 SVGAGI (reference sequence). CDR3 region: CASNRNRGEGYTF. The CDR3 bases are TGTGCCAGCAACCGCAACAGGGGCGAAGGCTACACCTTC.

The V call is TRBV5-5, the J call TRBJ2-5; 8 nucleotides match TRBD2. Germline V lookup: CDR1 SGHKS, CDR2 YYEKEE (reference sequence). The J segment lost 1 base and the V segment lost 1 base, leaving 3 bases of the junction unmatched. CDR3 length: 15 residues. CDR3 region: CASSLTSGIQETQYF. CDR3 in DNA: TGTGCCAGCAGCTTGACTAGCGGAATCCAAGAGACCCAGTACTTC.

The gene calls are TRBV6-5 and TRBJ2-1; D might be TRBD1 or TRBD2, each matching 5 bases. CDR1 is MNHEY and CDR2 is SVGAGI in the germline V gene. The V end was cut by 2 bases, the J end by 2 bases, with 13 bases between. The CDR3 contains 16 residues. The CDR3 loop is CASSYTGPSPYNEQFF. The CDR3, as DNA: TGTGCCAGCAGTTACACGGGACCCTCCCCCTACAATGAGCAGTTCTTC.

J is TRBJ2-1 and V is TRBV9; 7 bases match TRBD1. Germline CDR1 and CDR2: SGDLS and YYNGEE. Trimming cost V 5 bases and J 6 bases; bases outside gene matches: 8. This CDR3 has 14 amino acids. The CDR3: CASSYDREFNEQFF. CDR3 DNA sequence: TGTGCCAGCAGTTACGACAGGGAATTCAATGAGCAGTTCTTC.

This clone appeared once. The CDR3 sequence: CASSMAETGGYTF. In DNA, the CDR3 is TGTGCCAGTAGTATGGCGGAGACGGGTGGCTACACCTTC. The V gene is TRBV19, the J gene TRBJ1-2; D is undetermined. In germline, CDR1 is LNHDA, CDR2 SQIVND (reference sequence). The CDR3 consists of 13 residues. Trimming shortened V by 3 bases and J by 7 bases, and 12 bases separated the two germline ends. The full variable domain, with the rest looked up from reference TRBV19 and TRBJ1-2, is DGGITQSPKYLFRKEGQNVTLSCEQNLNHDAMYWYRQDPGQGLRLIYYSQIVNDFQKGDIAEGYSVSREKKESFPLTVTSAQKNPTAFYLCASSMAETGGYTFGSGTRLTVV.

The V and J genes are TRBV11-2 and TRBJ2-4, with a possible D match to TRBD2 (6 bases). CDR3 length: 17 residues. V was clipped by 2 bases and J by 1 base, with 15 bases between them. Per the germline V gene, CDR1 is SGHAT and CDR2 is FQNNGV. CDR3 residues: CASSLMGGGVAKNIQYF. CDR3 bases: TGTGCCAGCAGCTTAATGGGGGGAGGTGTGGCCAAAAACATTCAGTACTTC.